This entry is about one T cell receptor beta chain. The data belong to a study of technical replicates of blood from a few donors. V was cut by 0 bases and J by 5 bases, with 11 bases left in between. Germline CDR1 and CDR2: SGHTS and YDEGEE. This CDR3 region has 14 residues. Assay: immunoSEQ multiplex PCR; the TCRdb copy retains only in-frame clones and omits some. Altogether tens of thousands of clones are present, roughly 88% being singletons, with the ten largest covering approximately 4.4%. This chain joins TRBV5-8 and TRBJ2-5; TRBD2 is a possible D gene (6 bases). The specimen sequenced was PBMCs. The receptor's source is a human donor in good health. Some clones in this sample may be carry-over from other donors' samples. The CDR3 nucleotides read TGTGCCAGCAGCTTGGGGAGGGAGTGGGAGACCCAGTACTTC. It codes for CASSLGREWETQYF.